These 30 T cell receptor beta chains originate from one sample sequenced in a study of regulatory T cells in long-lasting Graves disease. Time point of the sample: newly diagnosed GD, antithyroid drugs for less than 3 months. Isolated PBMC RNA provided the starting material for the TCR library. Construction of TCR beta libraries relied on iRepertoire HTBI primers and on Arm-PCR targeting CDR3 regions. TCRdb reprocessed the multiplex PCR reads via MiXCR and lists one record per CDR3 protein. Of roughly 510,000 distinct CDR3 sequences in the sample, 15% to 20% are singletons; the top ten hold approximately 12%. These data were likewise used in another study, on T cells in Graves' hyperthyroidism and ophthalmopathy.

This material consisted of peripheral blood mononuclear cells (PBMCs), taken at new diagnosis, from a patient treated with antithyroid drugs. These receptors originate from a man aged 18 to 29 with Graves disease.

This clonotype was observed a few times. The chain combines TRBV7-2 with TRBJ1-1; maybe TRBD1 (5 bases). CDR3 length equals 16 residues. V shed 2 bases and J shed 0 bases, with 13 bases lying between them. The germline CDR1 and CDR2 sequences are SGHTA and FQGNSA. The CDR3 bases are TGTGCCAGCAGCTTAATTGAAGCAGGGATGAACACTGAAGCTTTCTTT. It codes for CASSLIEAGMNTEAFF.

This clonotype was counted ten times or more. The chain uses TRBV27 and TRBJ2-5; D not resolved. Trimming left V 5 bases short and J 5 bases short, with 18 bases between. This CDR3 has 15 amino acids. CDR1 and CDR2 (germline): MNHEY, SMNVEV (reference sequence). The CDR3 is CASSPPPLLGETQYF. CDR3 nucleotide sequence: TGTGCCAGCAGTCCCCCCCCCCTCCTGGGGGAGACCCAGTACTTC.

In its sample, this clonotype was seen once. The junction shows a germline mismatch at one end, possibly a read error. The genes are TRBV15 and TRBJ1-5; weak D call: TRBD1 (5 bases). CDR3 length equals 17 residues. Germline CDR1 LNHNV, CDR2 YYDKDF (reference sequence). The CDR3 spells CAASRDRSGQGDQPQHF. Here the CDR3 DNA reads TGTGCCGCCAGCAGAGATCGGAGTGGCCAGGGAGATCAGCCCCAGCATTTT.

This clonotype was counted many times. V usage is TRBV24-1 and J usage is TRBJ2-2; possibly TRBD2 for D (6 bases). The CDR3 extends over 12 amino acids. Per germline, CDR1 KGHDR and CDR2 SFDVKD. Trimming removed 8 bases at V and 7 bases at J, with 10 bases between. CDR3 DNA sequence: TGTGCCACCACCGACGGGGGCGGGGAGCTGTTTTTT. This translates into CATTDGGGELFF.

Of note for this clonotype: Since a much larger clone is just one base distant, this may be a read error. J is TRBJ2-1 and V is TRBV6-9, with unresolved D. Germline V gene lookup returns CDR1 MNHGY and CDR2 SVAAGI. This CDR3 comprises 13 residues. CDR3 in amino acids: CAGSYSKVYEQFF. In DNA, the CDR3 is TGTGCCGGCAGTTACTCGAAGGTCTATGAGCAGTTCTTC.

The CDR3 nucleotides are TGCAGTGCTAGAGATGAGCGCTCTGGGGCCAACGTCCTGACTTTC. Residues: CSARDERSGANVLTF. The chain uses TRBV20-1 and TRBJ2-6; unclear D gene. The CDR3 extends over 15 amino acids. V lost 0 bases to trimming and J lost 0 bases, with 6 bases between them. Germline CDR1 is DFQATT and CDR2 is SNEGSKA (reference sequence).

A few counts support this clonotype. The rearrangement uses TRBV30 and TRBJ2-7; D is undetermined. Deletions cut 8 bases from V and 0 bases from J, with 8 bases between. The CDR3 is 11 residues long. Germline lookup yields CDR1 GTSNPN and CDR2 SVGIG (reference sequence). In DNA form, the CDR3 reads TGTGCCGGCTGGGTCTCCTACGAGCAGTACTTC. Protein sequence: CAGWVSYEQYF.

The table lists this clonotype with many counts. J is TRBJ1-1 and V is TRBV6-1, with 12 nucleotides matching TRBD1. J gave up 9 bases and V 6 bases, and 8 bases lay outside the gene matches. The germline gives CDR1 MNHNS, CDR2 SASEGT. The CDR3 loop spans 14 amino acids. The CDR3 DNA follows: TGTGCCAGCAGGGGACAGGGGGCGGAGGGAAAAGCTTTCTTT. It encodes CASRGQGAEGKAFF.

In this sample, this clonotype turned up many times. The junction shows a germline mismatch at one end, possibly a read error. The gene calls are TRBV12-3 or TRBV12-4 and TRBJ1-5; possibly TRBD1 for D (5 bases). The CDR3 contains 13 residues. The CDR3 DNA reads as TGTGCCAGCAGTCCCCGCGGGGGTGGACGGCGGGATTTT. Translated: CASSPRGGGRRDF.

Ten or more counts support this clonotype. This sequence joins TRBV3-1 and TRBJ2-7; 7 nucleotides match TRBD2. Per germline, CDR1 LGHDT and CDR2 YNNKEL (reference sequence). Trimming cost V 3 bases and J 6 bases; bases outside gene matches: 5. CDR3 size: 13 residues. CDR3 nucleotides: TGTGCCAGCAGCCAGGCAGCGGGGCTCGAGCAGTACTTC. Its protein is CASSQAAGLEQYF.

This clonotype was observed many times. Sequence at one end of the junction differs from germline and may be a read error. This chain joins TRBV7-7 and TRBJ2-1; D may be TRBD1 (5 bases). Germline CDR1 SSHAT, CDR2 FNYEAQ (reference sequence). The CDR3 length is 16 residues. The CDR3: CASSLGAASAESEQFF. CDR3 coding DNA: TGTGCTAGCAGCTTAGGGGCGGCCTCGGCGGAGAGTGAGCAGTTCTTC.

CDR3 DNA sequence: TGTGCCAGCAGCCAAGGGGCGTTCTATGGCTACACCTTC. Protein: CASSQGAFYGYTF. The gene calls are TRBV3-1 and TRBJ1-2; D uncertain. Per the germline V gene, CDR1 is LGHDT and CDR2 is YNNKEL (reference sequence). With 1 base removed from V and 4 bases from J, the gap between germline ends came to 7 bases. CDR3 size: 13 residues. The full variable domain, with the rest looked up from reference TRBV3-1 and TRBJ1-2, is DTAVSQTPKYLVTQMGNDKSIKCEQNLGHDTMYWYKQDSKKFLKIMFSYNNKELIINETVPNRFSPKSPDKAHLNLHINSLELGDSAVYFCASSQGAFYGYTFGSGTRLTVV.

This clonotype was detected many times. This chain joins TRBV12-5 and TRBJ2-3, with D maybe TRBD2 (5 bases). Per germline, CDR1 LGHNT and CDR2 FRNRAP. V was cut by 7 bases and J by 1 base, with 18 bases left in between. This CDR3 spans 16 amino acids. CDR3 DNA: TGTGCTAGTGCCCCCGCACGGCGGGCTGGCACAGATACGCAGTATTTT. Residues: CASAPARRAGTDTQYF.

This chain joins TRBV5-6 and TRBJ1-3; maybe TRBD1 (6 bases). Trimming took 3 bases from V and 5 from J, leaving 18 bases between them. Germline lookup yields CDR1 SGHDT and CDR2 YYEEEE. The CDR3 spans 16 residues. The CDR3 DNA reads TGTGCCAGCAGCTCCTGGGACATCGGTTTACGAAACACCATATATTTT. Protein sequence: CASSSWDIGLRNTIYF.

The table lists this clonotype with many counts. The CDR3 loop reads CASSFRVVGDNEQFF. Written as DNA, the CDR3 is TGTGCCAGCAGTTTCCGGGTTGTGGGGGACAATGAGCAGTTCTTC. The rearrangement joins TRBV28 to TRBJ2-1; tentatively, D is TRBD1 or TRBD2 (5 bases each). CDR1 and CDR2 (germline): MDHEN, SYDVKM. V was pared by 3 bases and J by 5 bases, with 14 bases between. The CDR3 runs to 15 residues.

A few counts support this clonotype. Germline and junction disagree at one end, which may indicate a read error. The chain employs TRBV15 and TRBJ2-5; D is possibly TRBD1 (6 bases). The CDR3 sequence is 14 residues long. The germline gives CDR1 LNHNV, CDR2 YYDKDF (reference sequence). The CDR3 sequence is CATSGDRNGETQYF. In nucleotides, the CDR3 is TGTGCCACCAGCGGAGACAGGAATGGAGAGACCCAGTACTTC.

This clonotype was detected ten times or more. This chain joins TRBV7-9 and TRBJ1-1; TRBD1 agrees at 7 bases. V lost 5 bases, J lost 6 bases, and 6 bases stayed unmatched. From germline, CDR1 is SEHNR and CDR2 FQNEAQ (reference sequence). The CDR3 is 13 amino acids. The CDR3 region is CASSPRDSAEAFF. The CDR3 DNA sequence: TGTGCCAGCAGCCCCCGGGACAGCGCTGAAGCTTTCTTT.

This clonotype has just a few counts. The V and J genes are TRBV6-1 and TRBJ2-1; 10 nucleotides line up with TRBD2. From germline, CDR1 is MNHNS and CDR2 SASEGT. This CDR3 comprises 14 residues. V trimming: 2 bases; J trimming: 9 bases; junction bases outside the gene matches: 4. The DNA of the CDR3 is TGTGCCAGCAGTGAATTAGCGGGAGGCGGTGAGCAGTTCTTC. Translation: CASSELAGGGEQFF.

In regard to this clonotype: The junction departs from germline at one end; a sequencing error may be responsible. The V gene is TRBV5-1, the J gene TRBJ1-4; tentative D call: TRBD1 (5 bases). This CDR3 has 17 amino acids. Looked up from germline, CDR1 is SGHRS and CDR2 is YFSETQ. CDR3 sequence reads: CASSFAVRASRDEKLFF. Here the CDR3 DNA reads TGTGCCAGCAGCTTCGCTGTTAGAGCCTCACGGGACGAAAAACTGTTTTTT.

The V call is TRBV18, the J call TRBJ1-1, with 8 bases lining up with TRBD1. The CDR3 is 15 residues long. J gave up 6 bases and V 5 bases, and 11 bases lay outside the gene matches. Germline CDR1 KGHSH, CDR2 LQKENI. The CDR3 DNA is TGTGCCAGCTCAACGGGGCAGGGGGCAGCCGCTGAAGCTTTCTTT. Translation: CASSTGQGAAAEAFF.

This rearrangement joins TRBV20-1 to TRBJ1-4; the D is unclear. CDR1 is DFQATT, CDR2 SNEGSKA, per germline (reference sequence). V was trimmed by 0 bases and J by 4 bases, leaving 9 bases between them. The CDR3 loop spans 14 amino acids. This CDR3 is CSARDPAVNEKLFF. CDR3 coding DNA: TGCAGTGCTAGAGATCCGGCGGTTAATGAAAAACTGTTTTTT.

This clonotype was detected a few times. This sequence joins TRBV6-1 and TRBJ2-1; no firm D call. CDR1 is MNHNS, CDR2 SASEGT, per germline. CDR3 length: 14 amino acids. Trimming shortened V by 1 base and J by 2 bases, and 6 bases separated the two germline ends. The CDR3: CASSEERTYNEQFF. CDR3 nucleotides: TGTGCCAGCAGTGAAGAAAGGACCTACAATGAGCAGTTCTTC.

This chain links TRBV6-5 with TRBJ1-3, with D unclear. This CDR3 region has 15 residues. Trimming shortened V by 2 bases and J by 8 bases, and 16 bases separated the two germline ends. Germline CDR1 and CDR2: MNHEY and SVGAGI. The CDR3 DNA follows: TGTGCCAGCAGTTACAAGCTGAGGACCTTGGACACCATATATTTT. It translates to CASSYKLRTLDTIYF.

This clonotype has a count of ten or more. CDR3: CASSLGQVNTQYF. Here the CDR3 DNA reads TGTGCCAGCAGCTTAGGACAGGTCAATACGCAGTATTTT. V gene TRBV13 combines with J gene TRBJ2-3; TRBD1 might be the D (5 bases). Germline CDR1 is PRHDT and CDR2 is FYEKMQ (reference sequence). Trimming shortened V by 0 bases and J by 7 bases, and 8 bases separated the two germline ends. The CDR3 extends over 13 amino acids.

This clonotype was observed many times. CDR3 sequence (DNA): TGTGCCACCAGTGAGCCCGGACAGGGCGCGACTGAAGCTTTCTTT. It yields the protein CATSEPGQGATEAFF. The V gene is TRBV24-1, the J gene TRBJ1-1, with TRBD1 matching 8 bases. The V segment lost 4 bases and the J segment 5 bases; nucleotides outside the gene matches: 8. In germline, CDR1 is KGHDR, CDR2 SFDVKD. The CDR3 covers 15 residues.

This chain connects TRBV19 to TRBJ1-2, with TRBD1 matching over 7 bases. The germline CDR1 and CDR2 sequences are LNHDA and SQIVND (reference sequence). There are 14 residues in the CDR3. The ends lost 2 bases at V and 6 bases at J; junction bases unmatched: 6. The CDR3: CASSIWTGENGYTF. The DNA for the CDR3 is TGTGCCAGTAGTATATGGACAGGTGAAAATGGCTACACCTTC.

This chain connects TRBV4-1 to TRBJ2-3, with 9 positions matching TRBD2. This CDR3 is built from 17 residues. Germline V gene sequence: CDR1 MGHRA, CDR2 YSYEKL. J was trimmed by 7 bases and V by 0 bases; bases with no gene match: 11. The CDR3 spells CASSQDPEREVKNTQYF. The CDR3 region has the DNA TGCGCCAGCAGCCAAGATCCGGAGCGGGAGGTTAAAAATACGCAGTATTTT.

Regarding this clonotype: A much larger clonotype is one base distant, so this may be a read error. The V and J genes are TRBV28 and TRBJ2-5; 8 nucleotides line up with TRBD1. The junction had 10 bases not matched to a gene; V was cut back by 5 bases and J by 5 bases. This CDR3 has 15 amino acids. Germline lookup yields CDR1 MDHEN and CDR2 SYDVKM. The chain's CDR3 is CASSDPNRGRETQYF. CDR3 bases: TGTGCCAGCAGTGATCCTAACAGGGGGAGGGAGACCCAGTACTTC.

This clonotype was counted at least ten times. The chain carries TRBV18 and TRBJ2-7; a possible D gene is TRBD2 (5 bases). V was cut by 5 bases and J by 2 bases, with 16 bases left in between. CDR1 is KGHSH, CDR2 LQKENI, per germline. The CDR3 spans 15 residues. CDR3 in amino acids: CASSIPWTPAYEQYF. The CDR3 DNA sequence: TGTGCCAGCTCAATACCGTGGACTCCAGCCTACGAGCAGTACTTC.

This clonotype was counted ten times or more. The gene calls are TRBV18 and TRBJ2-7; possibly TRBD2 for D (5 bases). Trimming left V 4 bases short and J 0 bases short, with 13 bases between. From germline, CDR1 is KGHSH and CDR2 LQKENI. The CDR3 is made up of 15 amino acids. CDR3 protein: CASSLGADHSYEQYF. CDR3 DNA: TGTGCCAGCTCACTCGGAGCGGATCACTCCTACGAGCAGTACTTC.